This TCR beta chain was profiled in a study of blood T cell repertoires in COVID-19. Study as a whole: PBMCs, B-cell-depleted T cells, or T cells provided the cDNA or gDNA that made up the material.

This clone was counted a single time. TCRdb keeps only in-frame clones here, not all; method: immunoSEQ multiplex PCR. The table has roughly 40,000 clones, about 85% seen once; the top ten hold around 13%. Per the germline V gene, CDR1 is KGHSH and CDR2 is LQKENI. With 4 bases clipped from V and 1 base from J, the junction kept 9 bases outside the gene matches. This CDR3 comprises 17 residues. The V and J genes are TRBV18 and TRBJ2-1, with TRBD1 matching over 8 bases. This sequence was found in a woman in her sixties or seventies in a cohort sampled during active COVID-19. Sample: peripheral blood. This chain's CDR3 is CASSLRGRQGSYNEQFF. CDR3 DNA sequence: TGTGCCAGCTCACTACGGGGGAGACAGGGGTCCTACAATGAGCAGTTCTTC.